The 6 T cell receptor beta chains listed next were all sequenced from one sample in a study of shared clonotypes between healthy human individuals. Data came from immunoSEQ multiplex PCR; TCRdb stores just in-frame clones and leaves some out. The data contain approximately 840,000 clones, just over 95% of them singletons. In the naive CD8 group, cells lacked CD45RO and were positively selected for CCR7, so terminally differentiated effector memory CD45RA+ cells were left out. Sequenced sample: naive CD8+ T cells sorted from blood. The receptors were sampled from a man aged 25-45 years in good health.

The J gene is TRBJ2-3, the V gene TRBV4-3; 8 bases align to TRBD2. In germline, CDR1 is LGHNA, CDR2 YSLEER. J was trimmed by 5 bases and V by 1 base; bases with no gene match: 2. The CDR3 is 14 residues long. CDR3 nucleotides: TGCGCCAGCAGCCAAGGCACTAGCGGAGATACGCAGTATTTT. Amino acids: CASSQGTSGDTQYF.

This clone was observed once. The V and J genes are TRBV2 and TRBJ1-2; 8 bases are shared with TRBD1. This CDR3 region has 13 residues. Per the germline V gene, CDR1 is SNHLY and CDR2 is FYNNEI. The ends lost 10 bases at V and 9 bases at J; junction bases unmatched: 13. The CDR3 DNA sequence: TGTGCCACCTCCTCGGGGCAGGGGGCCAGCTACACCTTC. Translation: CATSSGQGASYTF.

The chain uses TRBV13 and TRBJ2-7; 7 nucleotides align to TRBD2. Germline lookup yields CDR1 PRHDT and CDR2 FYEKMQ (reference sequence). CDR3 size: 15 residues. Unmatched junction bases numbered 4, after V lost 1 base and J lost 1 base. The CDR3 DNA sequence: TGTGCCAGCAGCTTAGCGGGAGGACGATCCTACGAGCAGTACTTC. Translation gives CASSLAGGRSYEQYF.

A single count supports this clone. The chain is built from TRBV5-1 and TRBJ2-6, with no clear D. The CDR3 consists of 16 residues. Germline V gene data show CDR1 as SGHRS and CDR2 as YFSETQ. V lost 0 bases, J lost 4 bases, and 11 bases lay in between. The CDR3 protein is CASSLGRGVGANVLTF. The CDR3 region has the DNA TGCGCCAGCAGCTTGGGGCGCGGAGTAGGGGCCAACGTCCTGACTTTC.

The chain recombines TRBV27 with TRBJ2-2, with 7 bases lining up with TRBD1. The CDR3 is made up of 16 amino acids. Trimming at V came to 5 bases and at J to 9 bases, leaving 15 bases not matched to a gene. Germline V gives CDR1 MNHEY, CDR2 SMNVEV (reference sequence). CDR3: CASSNDRDASFRELFF. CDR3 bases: TGTGCCAGCAGTAACGACAGGGACGCAAGCTTTAGGGAGCTGTTTTTT.

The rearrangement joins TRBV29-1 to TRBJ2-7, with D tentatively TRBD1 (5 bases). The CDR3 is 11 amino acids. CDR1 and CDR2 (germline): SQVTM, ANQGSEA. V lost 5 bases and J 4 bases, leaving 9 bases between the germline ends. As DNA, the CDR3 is TGCAGCGTTCTGGACAAATACGAGCAGTACTTC. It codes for CSVLDKYEQYF.